The present T cell receptor (beta chain) was sequenced within a study of blood T cells in healthy people across ages. Together with a sample-barcoded 5' primer, a J-beta primer mix was included in a second PCR lasting roughly 6 to 12 cycles. Each CDR3 protein is one row after TCRdb ran MiXCR on the 5' RACE reads. The sample contains 1.5 million to 2 million distinct CDR3 sequences, approximately 30% of which appear only once. The CDR3 loop spans 16 amino acids. Germline-derived CDR1 and CDR2 are SGHTA and FQGTGA. V dropped 5 bases and J dropped 4; count of bases not matched to a gene: 9. Healthy Caucasians from Russia aged roughly 6 to 90 served as donors.

Source material: blood. The TCR sequence derives from a woman aged 25 to 39 in good health. This rearrangement joins TRBV7-3 to TRBJ2-2, with 8 bases that match TRBD2. CDR3 protein: CASSPETGGFTGELFF. As DNA, the CDR3 is TGTGCCAGCAGCCCTGAAACGGGGGGGTTCACCGGGGAGCTGTTTTTT.